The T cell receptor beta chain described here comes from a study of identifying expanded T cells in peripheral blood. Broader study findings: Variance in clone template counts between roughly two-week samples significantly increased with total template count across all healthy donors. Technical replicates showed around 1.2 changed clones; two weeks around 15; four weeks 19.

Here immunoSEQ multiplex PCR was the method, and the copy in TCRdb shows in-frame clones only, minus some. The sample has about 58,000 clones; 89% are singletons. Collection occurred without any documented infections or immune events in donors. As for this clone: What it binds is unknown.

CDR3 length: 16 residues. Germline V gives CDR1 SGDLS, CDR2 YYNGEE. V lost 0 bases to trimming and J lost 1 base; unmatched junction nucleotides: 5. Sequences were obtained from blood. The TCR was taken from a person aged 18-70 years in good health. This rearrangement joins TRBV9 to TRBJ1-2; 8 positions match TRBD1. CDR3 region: CASSVGPTGDNYGYTF. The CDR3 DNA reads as TGTGCCAGCAGCGTAGGGCCGACAGGGGATAACTATGGCTACACCTTC. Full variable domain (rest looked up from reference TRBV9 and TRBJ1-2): DSGVTQTPKHLITATGQRVTLRCSPRSGDLSVYWYQQSLDQGLQFLIQYYNGEERAKGNILERFSAQQFPDLHSELNLSSLELGDSALYFCASSVGPTGDNYGYTFGSGTRLTVV.